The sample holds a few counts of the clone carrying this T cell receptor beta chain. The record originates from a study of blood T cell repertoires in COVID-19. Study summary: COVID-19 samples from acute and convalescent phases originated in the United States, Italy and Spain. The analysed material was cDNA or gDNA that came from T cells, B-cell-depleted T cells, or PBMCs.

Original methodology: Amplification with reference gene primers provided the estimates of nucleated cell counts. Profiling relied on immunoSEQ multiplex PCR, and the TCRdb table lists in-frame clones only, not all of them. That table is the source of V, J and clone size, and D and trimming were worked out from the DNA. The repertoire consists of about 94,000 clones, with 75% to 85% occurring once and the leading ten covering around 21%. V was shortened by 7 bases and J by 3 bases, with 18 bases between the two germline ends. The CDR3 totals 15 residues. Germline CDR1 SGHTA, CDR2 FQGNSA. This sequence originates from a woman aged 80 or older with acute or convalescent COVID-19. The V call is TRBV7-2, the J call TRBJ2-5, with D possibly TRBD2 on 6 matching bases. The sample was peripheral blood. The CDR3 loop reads CASNPTRGREETQYF. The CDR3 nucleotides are TGTGCCAGCAACCCGACTAGAGGCAGGGAAGAGACCCAGTACTTC.